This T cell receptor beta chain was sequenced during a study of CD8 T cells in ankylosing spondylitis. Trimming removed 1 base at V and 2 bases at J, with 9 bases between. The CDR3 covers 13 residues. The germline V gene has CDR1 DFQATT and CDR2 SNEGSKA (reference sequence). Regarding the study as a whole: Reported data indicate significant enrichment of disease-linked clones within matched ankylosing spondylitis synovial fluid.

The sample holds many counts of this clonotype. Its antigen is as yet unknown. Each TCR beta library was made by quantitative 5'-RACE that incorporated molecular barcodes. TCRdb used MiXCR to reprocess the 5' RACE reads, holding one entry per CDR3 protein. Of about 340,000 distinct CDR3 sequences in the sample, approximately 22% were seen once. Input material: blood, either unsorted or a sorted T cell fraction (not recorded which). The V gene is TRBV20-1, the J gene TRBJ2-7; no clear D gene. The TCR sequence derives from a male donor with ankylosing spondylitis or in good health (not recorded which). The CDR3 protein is CSARVHGAYEQYF. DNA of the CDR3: TGCAGTGCTAGAGTTCACGGAGCCTACGAGCAGTACTTC.